The rows below give T cell receptor beta chains drawn from one sample of a study of Graves' ophthalmopathy and Graves' hyperthyroidism. TCRdb reprocessed the multiplex PCR reads with MiXCR, giving one entry per CDR3 protein. The table records about 700,000 distinct CDR3 sequences, over 40% of them present only once. The sample consisted of peripheral blood. These TCRs come from an adult man with Graves' ophthalmopathy. Each CDR3 is given with its conserved first and last residue. Fields, in order: clone size, D gene, V gene, J gene, CDR3 DNA, CDR3 protein. D genes are given only for firm matches. Clone sizes are given selectively: once, few, many, or a class where the clone is expanded.

size: NA; D: TRBD1; V: TRBV29-1; J: TRBJ2-5; DNA: TGCAGCGTTGCCCACGGACAGGGGGTTCAAGAGACTCAGTACTTC; CDR3: CSVAHGQGVQETQYF
size: many; D: NA; V: TRBV10-3; J: TRBJ1-5; DNA: TGTGCCATCAGCAGGGAAGTTAATCAGCCCCAGCATTTT; CDR3: CAISREVNQPQHF
size: NA; D: NA; V: TRBV15; J: TRBJ2-6; DNA: TGTGCCACCAGCGGGGACGACGGCTCTGGGGCCAACGTCCTGACTTTC; CDR3: CATSGDDGSGANVLTF
size: NA; D: NA; V: TRBV15; J: TRBJ1-1; DNA: TGTGCCACCAGCAGAGATCTCGGGACAATGAACACTGAAGCTTTCTTT; CDR3: CATSRDLGTMNTEAFF
size: NA; D: TRBD1; V: TRBV2; J: TRBJ1-2; DNA: TGTGCCAGCAGTGAAGGCTCAGGGGGCTATGGCTACACCTTC; CDR3: CASSEGSGGYGYTF
size: NA; D: NA; V: TRBV2; J: TRBJ1-5; DNA: TGTGCCAGCAGTGCTTGGACCTACAATCTGCCCCAACATTTT; CDR3: CASSAWTYNLPQHF
size: once; D: TRBD1; V: TRBV11-2; J: TRBJ1-4; DNA: TGTGCCAGCAGCTCTTTGGGCGGGACAGGGTTTAATGAAAAACTGTTTTTT; CDR3: CASSSLGGTGFNEKLFF
size: many; D: TRBD1; V: TRBV10-3; J: TRBJ2-7; DNA: TGTGCCTCGGAATCCGACAGGGATAGCTCCTACGAGCAGTACTTC; CDR3: CASESDRDSSYEQYF
size: many; D: NA; V: TRBV25-1; J: TRBJ1-1; DNA: TGTGCCAGCAGTGAGACGAGTCTGAACACTGAAGCTTTCTTT; CDR3: CASSETSLNTEAFF
size: NA; D: NA; V: TRBV7-9; J: TRBJ1-1; DNA: TGTGCCTGCAGCTTCGGGACCTCTACTGGAGCTTTCTTT; CDR3: CACSFGTSTGAFF
size: NA; D: NA; V: TRBV2; J: TRBJ2-2; DNA: TGTGCCAGCAGAGGGGGAGAGGCCGGGGAGCTGTTTTTT; CDR3: CASRGGEAGELFF
size: few; D: TRBD1; V: TRBV13; J: TRBJ1-6; DNA: TGTGCCAGCAGCCCGATCGGACAGGATGGATCACCCCTCCACTTT; CDR3: CASSPIGQDGSPLHF
size: many; D: TRBD1; V: TRBV15; J: TRBJ1-2; DNA: TGTGCCACCAGCAGAGATCTCCCCACGGGACAGCGAAACTATGGCTACACCTTC; CDR3: CATSRDLPTGQRNYGYTF
size: many; D: NA; V: TRBV7-8; J: TRBJ1-5; DNA: TGTGCCAGCAGCCCGGGTATGTGGAGCGGGATGTATAGCAATCAGCCCCAGCATTTT; CDR3: CASSPGMWSGMYSNQPQHF
size: NA; D: NA; V: TRBV4-2; J: TRBJ1-2; DNA: TGTGCCAGCAGCCAAGATCGAGTTCGTCAGAACTATGGCTACACCTTC; CDR3: CASSQDRVRQNYGYTF
size: few; D: NA; V: TRBV6-5; J: TRBJ2-5; DNA: TGTGCCAGCAGTCCCCGCGGGGCCCAAGAGACCCAGTACTTC; CDR3: CASSPRGAQETQYF
size: NA; D: TRBD1; V: TRBV5-1; J: TRBJ2-7; DNA: TGCGCCAGCAGCTGGACAGGGGGGATACGAGAGCAGTACTTC; CDR3: CASSWTGGIREQYF
size: NA; D: NA; V: TRBV7-6; J: TRBJ1-5; DNA: TGTGCCAGCAGCTTGAACAGGGAGGGGGCCCAGCATTTT; CDR3: CASSLNREGAQHF
size: NA; D: NA; V: TRBV2; J: TRBJ1-5; DNA: TGTGCCAGCAGTTACGACAGACGCGTTAGCAATCAGCCCCAGCATTTT; CDR3: CASSYDRRVSNQPQHF
size: once; D: TRBD1; V: TRBV29-1; J: TRBJ1-1; DNA: TGCAGCGCCGGACAGGGGCACACTGAAGCTTTCTTT; CDR3: CSAGQGHTEAFF
size: NA; D: NA; V: TRBV15; J: TRBJ2-7; DNA: TGTGCCACCAGCAGAGATTCCGGCAGGGGAGGCGGGGCGGACGAGCAGTACTTC; CDR3: CATSRDSGRGGGADEQYF
size: many; D: NA; V: TRBV19; J: TRBJ1-1; DNA: TGTGCCAGTAGTACCGAGGATTCCCTACACACTGAAGCTTTCTTT; CDR3: CASSTEDSLHTEAFF